A single sample is the source of the 18 T cell receptor beta chains below, sequenced in a study of regulatory T cells in long-lasting Graves disease. Noted time point: newly diagnosed GD, antithyroid drugs for less than 3 months. PBMCs were the source of the RNA used for TCR sequencing. Construction of the TCR beta libraries employed iRepertoire HTBI primers in conjunction with Arm-PCR of CDR3 regions. TCRdb reanalysed the multiplex PCR reads using MiXCR and keeps one entry per CDR3 protein. The data show roughly 360,000 distinct CDR3 sequences, about an eighth seen once. These sequences were also reported in another study, on T cells in Graves' hyperthyroidism and ophthalmopathy.

The source was peripheral blood mononuclear cells (PBMCs), collected at new diagnosis, from a patient treated with antithyroid drugs. The source of these receptors is a woman between 18 and 29 years old with Graves disease.

This clonotype has more than one count but fewer than ten. The genes are TRBV7-9 and TRBJ1-1, with 8 nucleotides matching TRBD1. With 3 bases clipped from V and 2 bases from J, the junction kept 5 bases outside the gene matches. Per germline, CDR1 SEHNR and CDR2 FQNEAQ (reference sequence). The CDR3 runs to 15 residues. CDR3: CASSLLGQGNTEAFF. In nucleotides, the CDR3 is TGTGCCAGCAGCTTGCTCGGACAGGGAAACACTGAAGCTTTCTTT.

This clonotype was detected a few times. V gene TRBV4-2 combines with J gene TRBJ2-3, with D unresolved. The CDR3 sequence is 12 residues long. V lost 3 bases to trimming and J lost 6 bases, with 7 bases between them. CDR1 LGHNA and CDR2 YNFKEQ come from the germline V gene. DNA for the CDR3: TGTGCCAGCAGCCAGGGTTCCGATACGCAGTATTTT. It encodes CASSQGSDTQYF.

This clonotype has a count of ten or more. The V gene is TRBV18, the J gene TRBJ2-5, with a tentative D call TRBD1 (6 bases). Trimming took off 3 bases at V and 0 bases at J, with 8 bases between the two ends. Germline V lookup: CDR1 KGHSH, CDR2 LQKENI. The CDR3 loop spans 14 amino acids. CDR3 DNA: TGTGCCAGCTCACCGTGGGACAACCAAGAGACCCAGTACTTC. Amino acid sequence: CASSPWDNQETQYF.

The chain uses TRBV20-1 and TRBJ2-7; the D is unclear. Germline-derived CDR1 and CDR2 are DFQATT and SNEGSKA (reference sequence). The germline V and J ends were trimmed by 0 bases and 0 bases, with 9 bases remaining between them. The CDR3 covers 14 residues. The CDR3 spells CSARDERTSYEQYF. The CDR3 DNA reads as TGCAGTGCTAGAGATGAGAGGACCTCCTACGAGCAGTACTTC.

This clonotype was seen many times. The chain employs TRBV7-9 and TRBJ2-3, with TRBD2 as a possible D gene (6 bases). Per germline, CDR1 SEHNR and CDR2 FQNEAQ (reference sequence). Trimming took 6 bases from V and 9 from J, leaving 13 bases between them. This CDR3 is built from 12 residues. The CDR3 coding sequence is TGTGCCAGCAGTCCGCCGGGACTCACGCAGTATTTT. Its protein is CASSPPGLTQYF.

V and J are TRBV7-9 and TRBJ2-4, with D tentatively TRBD2 (7 bases). With 1 base removed from V and 8 bases from J, the gap between germline ends came to 12 bases. The CDR3 sequence is 14 residues long. Per the germline V gene, CDR1 is SEHNR and CDR2 is FQNEAQ (reference sequence). CDR3 DNA sequence: TGTGCCAGCAGCTTAGACCAGGGGAGGGACATTCAGTACTTC. Amino acid sequence: CASSLDQGRDIQYF.

This chain connects TRBV20-1 to TRBJ2-2; possibly TRBD1 for D (6 bases). V was cut by 5 bases and J by 4 bases, with 11 bases left in between. The CDR3 contains 13 residues. CDR1 and CDR2 (germline): DFQATT, SNEGSKA (reference sequence). DNA of the CDR3: TGCAGTGCTCCACAGGGAATCACCGGGGAGCTGTTTTTT. Residues: CSAPQGITGELFF.

This clonotype came up many times. The rearrangement links TRBV12-3 or TRBV12-4 to TRBJ2-7; D perhaps matches TRBD1 (5 bases). This CDR3 spans 14 amino acids. Trimming pared 3 bases from V and 5 bases from J, leaving 14 bases between. The DNA of the CDR3 is TGTGCCAGCAGTTTGGGTCCAGGGATCCACGAGCAGTACGTC. As protein: CASSLGPGIHEQYV.

The chain has TRBV27 and TRBJ2-4; the D is unclear. The CDR3 is made up of 12 amino acids. V was trimmed by 3 bases and J by 9 bases, leaving 9 bases between them. Germline CDR1 and CDR2: MNHEY and SMNVEV (reference sequence). CDR3 sequence: CASSFPGGIQYF. The CDR3 region has the DNA TGTGCCAGCAGTTTTCCTGGTGGCATTCAGTACTTC.

The sample holds many counts of this clonotype. This chain connects TRBV7-9 to TRBJ2-3; D gene uncertain. Germline values: CDR1 SEHNR, CDR2 FQNEAQ (reference sequence). V was pared by 7 bases and J by 0 bases, with 17 bases between. CDR3 length: 16 residues. CDR3 bases: TGTGCCAGCACCTCCCGTGAAAAACCTAGCACAGATACGCAGTATTTT. Protein: CASTSREKPSTDTQYF. Complete variable domain (other parts from reference TRBV7-9 and TRBJ2-3): DTGVSQNPRHKITKRGQNVTFRCDPISEHNRLYWYRQTLGQGPEFLTYFQNEAQLEKSRLLSDRFSAERPKGSFSTLEIQRTEQGDSAMYLCASTSREKPSTDTQYFGPGTRLTVL.

This clonotype was counted at least ten times. This chain joins TRBV5-5 and TRBJ2-5; D may be TRBD2 (6 bases). Germline loops: CDR1 SGHKS, CDR2 YYEKEE (reference sequence). The CDR3 has 13 amino acids. Trimming took off 6 bases at V and 1 base at J, with 10 bases between the two ends. This CDR3 reads CASTREVQETQYF. The CDR3 region has the DNA TGTGCCAGCACGAGGGAGGTCCAAGAGACCCAGTACTTC.

The chain recombines TRBV4-3 with TRBJ1-2, with D perhaps matching TRBD1 (6 bases). CDR1 is LGHNA and CDR2 is YSLEER in the germline V gene. The CDR3 is 13 amino acids. V was clipped by 4 bases and J by 8 bases, with 14 bases between them. CDR3 protein: CASSREGDRGYTF. CDR3 DNA sequence: TGCGCCAGCAGCCGAGAGGGGGACCGGGGCTACACCTTC.

This clonotype has at least ten counts. V usage is TRBV12-3 or TRBV12-4 and J usage is TRBJ2-7; D is unresolved. V was cut by 3 bases and J by 6 bases, with 12 bases left in between. This CDR3 comprises 13 residues. In nucleotides, the CDR3 is TGTGCCAGCAGTTTTTCCGTTGTCGGCGAGCAGTACTTC. It yields the protein CASSFSVVGEQYF.

This clonotype was seen a handful of times. The V gene is TRBV18, the J gene TRBJ1-2; D remains ambiguous. Germline CDR1 and CDR2: KGHSH and LQKENI. This CDR3 is 15 amino acids long. V was trimmed by 6 bases and J by 4 bases, leaving 18 bases between them. CDR3 amino acids: CASSTLEDPPYGYTF. Here the CDR3 DNA reads TGTGCCAGCTCCACCCTCGAGGACCCACCCTATGGCTACACCTTC.

This clonotype was counted a few times. The chain recombines TRBV20-1 with TRBJ2-1; 11 bases align to TRBD2. Looked up from germline, CDR1 is DFQATT and CDR2 is SNEGSKA (reference sequence). The ends lost 4 bases at V and 6 bases at J; junction bases unmatched: 5. The CDR3 runs 14 residues. CDR3 region: CSAIAGGPPNEQFF. CDR3 nucleotides: TGCAGTGCTATAGCGGGAGGGCCCCCCAATGAGCAGTTCTTC.

This clonotype was detected ten times or more. The chain joins TRBV7-2 to TRBJ2-1; D not resolved. Germline CDR1 is SGHTA and CDR2 is FQGNSA. Trimming took 2 bases from V and 7 from J, leaving 18 bases between them. This CDR3 has 16 amino acids. The CDR3 DNA reads as TGTGCCAGCAGCTTATTCACAGAGTTAGCCGTTAATGAGCAGTTCTTC. Amino acid sequence: CASSLFTELAVNEQFF.

This chain joins TRBV12-5 and TRBJ2-7, with D possibly TRBD2 on 7 matching bases. The germline V and J ends were trimmed by 3 bases and 6 bases, with 21 bases remaining between them. Germline V CDR1 and CDR2: LGHNT, FRNRAP. The CDR3 consists of 16 residues. CDR3: CASGLPLLGGRGEQYF. CDR3 nucleotides: TGTGCTAGTGGTTTACCTCTCCTGGGGGGGCGAGGCGAGCAGTACTTC.

Of note for this clonotype: A clone one base away is much larger, so this may be a read error. The J gene is TRBJ1-2, the V gene TRBV15; 11 bases align to TRBD1. The germline CDR1 and CDR2 sequences are LNHNV and YYDKDF (reference sequence). The CDR3 runs to 15 residues. V trimming: 10 bases; J trimming: 7 bases; junction bases outside the gene matches: 14. The CDR3 bases are TGTGCCAAGAACAACAGGACAGGGGGCCTCGGTGGCTACACCTTC. Translating gives CAKNNRTGGLGGYTF.